Described below is a single T cell receptor (beta chain) sequence and its context. Germline CDR1 is SGHKS and CDR2 is YYEKEE (reference sequence). Trimming stripped 0 bases from V and 6 bases from J, with 12 bases between. The CDR3 spans 15 residues. The data were obtained in a study of identical twins. TCRdb re-analysed the 5' RACE reads in MiXCR, keeping a single row per CDR3 protein. The sample includes nearly 900,000 distinct CDR3 sequences, 9% to 15% of them seen just once. The sample was also reused in another study, on yellow fever vaccine responses in identical twins.

The genes are TRBV5-5 and TRBJ1-4; no definite D call. The sequencing input was PBMCs. The clonotype originates from a woman younger than 30 in good health. In DNA, the CDR3 is TGTGCCAGCAGCTTGGCCCTTGCGAGGGATGAAAAACTGTTTTTT. Encoded protein: CASSLALARDEKLFF.